Given below is one T cell receptor beta chain in context. TCRdb reprocessed the 5' RACE reads with MiXCR, giving one entry per CDR3 protein. The sample holds around 30,000 distinct CDR3 sequences; 9% to 15% are singletons and the top ten take 7.8%. The sample originates from a study of neurological immune-mediated disorders. The CDR3 totals 17 residues. Germline CDR1 reads DFQATT; CDR2 reads SNEGSKA (reference sequence). V dropped 1 base and J dropped 5; count of bases not matched to a gene: 10. The sequence came from a man aged 55 to 70 in good health. Input material: PBMCs. The V call is TRBV20-1, the J call TRBJ2-5; 13 nucleotides align to TRBD2. Here the CDR3 DNA reads TGCAGTGCTAGAGTGCTTCTCACTAGCGGGAGGGTGGAGACCCAGTACTTC. Translation: CSARVLLTSGRVETQYF.